What follows are 18 T cell receptor beta chains derived from one specimen sequenced in a study of CD8+CD57+ T cells in acquired aplastic anemia. Before being chosen for sequencing, patients had shown CD8+CD57+ cell expansion by flow cytometry. Genomic DNA acted as the template from which TCR beta VDJ combination and CDR3 sequence profiling were carried out. TCRdb passed the reads through MiXCR, listing each CDR3 protein once. The sample has hundreds of thousands of distinct CDR3 sequences, under 40% seen once. The sequenced sample was sorted CD4+, CD8+, or CD8+CD57+ T cells (not recorded which) from PBMCs. These receptors originate from a human donor with aplastic anemia.

This clonotype was counted many times. The V call is TRBV29-1, the J call TRBJ1-1; D is ambiguous. Germline CDR1 reads SQVTM; CDR2 reads ANQGSEA. The V end lost 2 bases, the J end lost 3 bases, and 13 bases lay between the germline ends. CDR3 length equals 14 residues. CDR3 sequence reads: CSVESRIRDTEAFF. DNA for the CDR3: TGCAGCGTTGAATCCAGGATACGTGACACTGAAGCTTTCTTT.

The chain is built from TRBV20-1 and TRBJ2-3; the D gene is possibly TRBD2 (5 bases). V lost 3 bases and J 1 base, leaving 23 bases between the germline ends. Germline assignment: CDR1 DFQATT and CDR2 SNEGSKA (reference sequence). The CDR3 is 18 residues long. This chain's CDR3 is CSASPDWSAAGGTDTQYF. The CDR3 nucleotides read TGCAGTGCTAGCCCGGACTGGTCGGCAGCAGGCGGCACAGATACGCAGTATTTT.

The chain joins TRBV29-1 to TRBJ2-3; 8 bases map to TRBD1. V dropped 6 bases and J dropped 3; count of bases not matched to a gene: 8. Germline CDR1 is SQVTM and CDR2 is ANQGSEA. The CDR3 consists of 14 residues. DNA for the CDR3: TGCAGCGTCTACCGGACAGGGAGTACAGATACGCAGTATTTT. Its protein product is CSVYRTGSTDTQYF.

V gene TRBV11-2 combines with J gene TRBJ1-1; 10 bases match TRBD1. The CDR3 is made up of 12 amino acids. V lost 1 base and J lost 10; bases outside the gene matches: 0. Germline V lookup: CDR1 SGHAT, CDR2 FQNNGV. The CDR3 spells CASSLGTGGAFF. As DNA, the CDR3 is TGTGCCAGCAGCTTAGGGACAGGGGGAGCTTTCTTT.

This chain links TRBV6-1 with TRBJ1-2, with 7 bases aligning to TRBD1. CDR1 MNHNS and CDR2 SASEGT come from the germline V gene. Germline trimming cut 7 bases from V and 9 bases from J; bases unmatched to any gene: 20. CDR3 length: 16 amino acids. CDR3 bases: TGTGCCAGCATCCTCATCCGGGACAGCGAGTCAGGATGCTACACCTTC. It is translated as CASILIRDSESGCYTF.

This clonotype was counted ten times or more. The genes are TRBV19 and TRBJ2-1, with TRBD2 as a possible D gene (6 bases). V was shortened by 3 bases and J by 5 bases, with 8 bases between the two germline ends. The CDR3 contains 13 residues. Looked up from germline, CDR1 is LNHDA and CDR2 is SQIVND (reference sequence). The DNA of the CDR3 is TGTGCCAGTAGTATTAGGAGGGACAATGAGCAGTTCTTC. As protein: CASSIRRDNEQFF.

In this sample, this clonotype turned up many times. V and J are TRBV7-9 and TRBJ2-2; no firm D call. V was cut by 3 bases and J by 8 bases, with 4 bases left in between. CDR1 and CDR2 from the germline V gene are SEHNR and FQNEAQ (reference sequence). The CDR3 has 11 residues. The CDR3 is CASSLRGELFF. The CDR3 nucleotides read TGTGCCAGCAGCTTGAGGGGGGAGCTGTTTTTT.

The chain has TRBV19 and TRBJ2-7, with TRBD1 matching 9 bases. The CDR3 spans 15 residues. J was trimmed by 3 bases and V by 1 base; bases with no gene match: 4. Per the germline V gene, CDR1 is LNHDA and CDR2 is SQIVND (reference sequence). CDR3 protein: CASSIGGTGFYEQYF. Written as DNA, the CDR3 is TGTGCCAGTAGTATAGGGGGGACAGGGTTCTACGAGCAGTACTTC.

This clonotype was observed a few times. V is TRBV12-3 or TRBV12-4 and J is TRBJ2-7, with 9 positions matching TRBD2. The trim removed 7 bases at V and 3 bases at J, leaving 4 bases unmatched. The CDR3 is made up of 13 amino acids. CDR3 coding DNA: TGTGCCAGCACCCCTAGCGGGATCTACGAGCAGTACTTC. This codes for CASTPSGIYEQYF.

To note about this clonotype: With a much larger clone just one base away, this may be a read error. The chain combines TRBV29-1 with TRBJ1-1, with TRBD1 matching 9 bases. Germline-derived CDR1 and CDR2 are SQVTM and ANQGSEA. This CDR3 contains 13 residues. With 7 bases clipped from V and 1 base from J, the junction kept 4 bases outside the gene matches. CDR3 sequence: CSARQGGNTEAFF. CDR3 sequence (DNA): TGCAGCGCAAGACAGGGGGGGAACACTGAAGCTTTCTTT. The full variable domain, completed using reference TRBV29-1 and TRBJ1-1, is SAVISQKPSRDICQRGTSLTIQCQVDSQVTMMFWYRQQPGQSLTLIATANQGSEATYESGFVIDKFPISRPNLTFSTLTVSNMSPEDSSIYLCSARQGGNTEAFFGQGTRLTVV.

The chain links TRBV2 to TRBJ2-5, with 10 bases fitting TRBD2. The germline V gene encodes CDR1 SNHLY and CDR2 FYNNEI. V trimming: 6 bases; J trimming: 5 bases; junction bases outside the gene matches: 3. The CDR3 is 13 amino acids. In DNA form, the CDR3 reads TGTGCCAGCAGGATGACTAGCGGGGAGACCCAGTACTTC. Translating it yields CASRMTSGETQYF.

The rearrangement links TRBV10-3 to TRBJ2-2; 9 bases are shared with TRBD2. The trim removed 8 bases at V and 7 bases at J, leaving 11 bases unmatched. Germline assignment: CDR1 ENHRY and CDR2 SYGVKD. CDR3 size: 15 residues. In DNA form, the CDR3 reads TGTGCCATCCGCCGGACTAGCGAACCTATCGGGGAGCTGTTTTTT. Translation gives CAIRRTSEPIGELFF.

This clonotype was seen a few times. Given the absence of the conserved phenylalanine or tryptophan at the CDR3 end, a read error is likely. V is TRBV7-2 and J is TRBJ2-7; D is uncertain. Germline lookup yields CDR1 SGHTA and CDR2 FQGNSA. V was shortened by 5 bases and J by 2 bases, with 10 bases between the two germline ends. The CDR3 loop spans 13 amino acids. CDR3 in amino acids: CASSPVVAYEQYL. The CDR3 coding sequence is TGTGCCAGCAGCCCCGTTGTTGCCTACGAGCAGTACCTC.

This clonotype has at least ten counts. The V and J genes are TRBV29-1 and TRBJ1-1; D is unresolved. The V end lost 7 bases, the J end lost 0 bases, and 12 bases lay between the germline ends. Germline CDR1 reads SQVTM; CDR2 reads ANQGSEA. The CDR3 sequence is 13 residues long. CDR3 in DNA: TGCAGCGCCCGAGACCTCATGAACACTGAAGCTTTCTTT. Residues: CSARDLMNTEAFF.

This clonotype came up many times. The chain employs TRBV14 and TRBJ1-2; 8 positions match TRBD1. Germline V gene sequence: CDR1 SGHDN, CDR2 FVKESK. V lost 4 bases and J lost 5; bases outside the gene matches: 3. The CDR3 extends over 13 amino acids. CDR3 residues: CASSRDRWYGYTF. The CDR3 nucleotides read TGTGCCAGCAGCCGGGACAGGTGGTATGGCTACACCTTC.

This clonotype has only a few counts. J is TRBJ1-6 and V is TRBV25-1, with 11 bases that match TRBD1. CDR3 length: 16 residues. Germline V gene lookup returns CDR1 MGHDK and CDR2 SYGVNS. V shed 7 bases, J shed 7 bases, and the junction held 9 bases outside the gene matches. Here the CDR3 reads CASTSADRGRNSPLHF. In DNA form, the CDR3 reads TGTGCCAGCACCTCAGCGGACAGGGGGCGGAATTCACCCCTCCACTTT.

There are a few counts of this clonotype. The chain uses TRBV25-1 and TRBJ1-5, with TRBD1 matching 8 bases. V shed 5 bases and J 3 bases; nucleotides not matched to a gene: 6. Germline lookup yields CDR1 MGHDK and CDR2 SYGVNS. The CDR3 has 15 amino acids. This CDR3 reads CASSLRQGFNQPQHF. The CDR3, as DNA: TGTGCCAGCAGTTTAAGACAGGGGTTCAATCAGCCCCAGCATTTT.

In this sample, this clonotype turned up many times. V gene TRBV7-9 combines with J gene TRBJ2-7; D is perhaps TRBD1 or TRBD2 (5 bases each). The V gene lost 3 bases and the J gene lost 1 base, with 16 bases spanning the gap. This CDR3 is 16 amino acids long. CDR1 and CDR2 from the germline V gene are SEHNR and FQNEAQ (reference sequence). This CDR3 is CASSFVPRGTSYEQYF. CDR3 nucleotides: TGTGCCAGCAGCTTTGTCCCTCGAGGGACGTCCTACGAGCAGTACTTC.